Described below is a single T cell receptor (beta chain) sequence and its context. The clone's antigen remains unknown. Base quality data are lacking; no much larger clone is found one base away. This entry is derived from a study of blood T cell repertoires in COVID-19 (dated by TCRdb to 2018 to 2021). About the study as a whole: The collaborator samples originated in the United States, Italy and Spain and spanned the acute and convalescent phases of COVID-19. The material from the prospective study consisted of cDNA or gDNA derived from T cells, B-cell-depleted T cells, or PBMCs. The dataset comprised deeply sampled blood TCRbeta repertoires from subjects exposed to, actively infected with, or recovered from COVID-19. The repertoires were released in a freely available public database intended as a resource for research on the immune response to SARS-CoV-2. Samples were obtained from the ongoing ImmuneRACE study (first 160 participants) and from over 1,000 subjects provided by 6 global collaborators. The sample metadata nearly always contained a de-identified subject ID, COVID-19 status, age in years and sex. Where HLA class I and class II types were available, the types were taken from metadata supplied by the sample provider, not from assay-based typing. Overall study results and their limits: Clinical and demographic metadata were provided uncurated, with the amount varying by source and participant.

TCRbeta CDR3 regions were amplified from genomic DNA using the immunoSEQ Assay, a bias-controlled multiplex PCR. Under the source paper's analysis protocol: The number of nucleated cells in each sample was estimated from the amplification of reference gene primers within the assay. To quantify the absolute abundance of each unique TCRbeta CDR3 rearrangement, sequence reads were collapsed and filtered. For each sample, productive Simpson clonality was calculated by taking the square root of Simpson's diversity index across productive rearrangements. What TCRdb holds here is the immuneACCESS table cut down to in-frame rearrangements. Part of the clones is not present; checked against another copy, under half of the missing clones reflect an unresolved V gene, and the others are unexplained. Clonal size and the V and J genes are those of that table, whereas D and trimming came from the DNA. The sample table records around 230,000 clones; roughly 88% of these occur just once. 3.5% to 4.5% of the sample is in the top ten clones.

The CDR3 contains 16 residues, cysteine and phenylalanine counted. The retained sequence is limited to the CDR3, 48 bases, with the frame set at the first base. Based on the germline V gene, the CDR1 and CDR2 sequences are SGHTA and FQGTGA. A distance of 19 bases separates the germline ends of V and J, which lose 2 bases and 6 bases respectively. Enrolling through a virtual design, the prospective study's participants ranged in age from roughly 18 to 90 years and lived across some 22 United States geographic areas. Cohort assignment in the prospective study relied on participant-reported clinical history from a screening survey and a study questionnaire. In the prospective study, whole blood, serum and a nasopharyngeal or oropharyngeal swab were collected from each participant by mobile phlebotomists. Over a roughly 2-month period, participants in the prospective study had the option of providing additional blood draws and questionnaires. Before DNA extraction, prospective study blood samples were shipped either frozen or at room temperature.

This clonotype originated in a woman in her 40s with acute COVID-19. Sequenced material: PBMCs or T cells enriched from blood (not recorded which). The rearrangement combines TRBV7-3 with TRBJ1-1, with an unclear D gene assignment. The CDR3 region has the sequence CASSLEGRGEGAEAFF. The DNA sequence follows: TGTGCCAGCAGCTTAGAGGGCCGAGGTGAGGGTGCTGAAGCTTTCTTT.